Following are 20 T cell receptor beta chains from one sample sequenced in a study of blood T cells in healthy people across ages. It was with a sample-barcoded 5' primer and a J-beta primer mix that a second PCR of roughly 7 to 12 cycles was run. Each CDR3 protein gets one entry after TCRdb re-called the 5' RACE reads with MiXCR. The sample has under 1,000,000 distinct CDR3 sequences; roughly 40% are singletons. Sequenced input: blood. These receptors came from a man aged 18 to 35 in good health.

This rearrangement joins TRBV4-1 to TRBJ2-2; TRBD2 might be the D (5 bases). Trimming shortened V by 3 bases and J by 0 bases, and 11 bases separated the two germline ends. This CDR3 has 16 amino acids. Germline CDR1 is MGHRA and CDR2 is YSYEKL. The CDR3 loop is CASSQGFGTNTGELFF. The CDR3 coding sequence is TGCGCCAGCAGCCAGGGCTTCGGGACGAACACCGGGGAGCTGTTTTTT.

The chain is built from TRBV7-2 and TRBJ2-2, with TRBD1 as a possible D gene (6 bases). CDR3 length equals 14 residues. V was clipped by 2 bases and J by 3 bases, with 7 bases between them. Germline V gene sequence: CDR1 SGHTA, CDR2 FQGNSA. CDR3 amino acids: CASSLQGYTGELFF. The CDR3 nucleotides read TGTGCCAGCAGCTTACAGGGGTACACCGGGGAGCTGTTTTTT.

The chain uses TRBV28 and TRBJ2-6, with TRBD1 as a possible D gene (6 bases). The CDR3 is 16 residues long. From germline, CDR1 is MDHEN and CDR2 SYDVKM. Trimming took off 7 bases at V and 0 bases at J, with 13 bases between the two ends. CDR3 protein: CASTGHTISGANVLTF. The CDR3 bases are TGTGCCAGCACGGGACACACAATCTCTGGGGCCAACGTCCTGACTTTC.

V gene TRBV4-3 combines with J gene TRBJ1-4; TRBD1 matches at 10 bases. The CDR3 is 15 amino acids. Germline loops: CDR1 LGHNA, CDR2 YSLEER. V trimming: 4 bases; J trimming: 5 bases; junction bases outside the gene matches: 4. CDR3 sequence: CASSRGTGENEKLFF. In nucleotides, the CDR3 is TGCGCCAGCAGCCGCGGGACAGGGGAAAATGAAAAACTGTTTTTT.

This clonotype was recorded a few times. V gene TRBV5-6 combines with J gene TRBJ1-1, with a weak D call TRBD1 (5 bases). CDR3 length: 16 amino acids. V shed 2 bases and J shed 0 bases, with 14 bases lying between them. The germline V gene has CDR1 SGHDT and CDR2 YYEEEE. The CDR3 loop is CASSLPGRLMNTEAFF. CDR3 bases: TGTGCCAGCAGCTTACCGGGACGGCTAATGAACACTGAAGCTTTCTTT. Filled out from reference TRBV5-6 and TRBJ1-1, the complete variable domain reads DAGVTQSPTHLIKTRGQQVTLRCSPKSGHDTVSWYQQALGQGPQFIFQYYEEEERQRGNFPDRFSGHQFPNYSSELNVNALLLGDSALYLCASSLPGRLMNTEAFFGQGTRLTVV.

The chain uses TRBV27 and TRBJ2-7, with TRBD2 matching over 10 bases. The CDR3 has 16 amino acids. The germline CDR1 and CDR2 sequences are MNHEY and SMNVEV (reference sequence). Trimming cost V 2 bases and J 6 bases; bases outside gene matches: 10. The CDR3 DNA reads TGTGCCAGCAGTTTAACAGCACTAGCGGGGTTAAGCGAGCAGTACTTC. Protein sequence: CASSLTALAGLSEQYF.

This clonotype was counted between two and nine times. The chain has TRBV12-3 or TRBV12-4 and TRBJ2-7; TRBD2 might be the D (6 bases). The J call may be mistaken, given a closer DNA end match to TRBJ2-5. The CDR3 covers 13 residues. The CDR3 sequence is CASSLAGGGTQYF. The CDR3 DNA reads TGTGCCAGCAGTTTAGCCGGGGGTGGGACCCAGTACTTC.

V usage is TRBV20-1 and J usage is TRBJ2-5; no reliable D call. The J call may be mistaken, given a closer DNA end match to TRBJ2-1. The CDR3 sequence is 11 residues long. Looked up from germline, CDR1 is DFQATT and CDR2 is SNEGSKA (reference sequence). The CDR3 sequence: CSACQQETQFF. The CDR3 bases are TGCAGTGCTTGTCAGCAAGAGACCCAGTTCTTC.

The chain is built from TRBV4-1 and TRBJ2-3, with unresolved D. The CDR3 totals 14 residues. The V and J ends lost 4 bases and 4 bases respectively, with 12 bases between them. Germline-derived CDR1 and CDR2 are MGHRA and YSYEKL. This CDR3 reads CASSRPTAPDTQYF. DNA of the CDR3: TGCGCCAGCAGCCGACCGACGGCCCCAGATACGCAGTATTTT.

This clonotype has a handful of counts. The V gene is TRBV12-3 or TRBV12-4, the J gene TRBJ2-7; D is unresolved. There are 12 residues in the CDR3. Trimming took off 4 bases at V and 3 bases at J, with 7 bases between the two ends. The chain's CDR3 is CASSSDNYEQYF. CDR3 bases: TGTGCCAGCAGTTCTGACAACTACGAGCAGTACTTC.

The chain is built from TRBV9 and TRBJ2-1; D could derive from TRBD1 or TRBD2 (5 bases each). CDR1 SGDLS and CDR2 YYNGEE come from the germline V gene. The CDR3 sequence is 16 residues long. The V and J ends lost 0 bases and 6 bases respectively, with 16 bases between them. The CDR3 spells CASSVGGAMIGNEQFF. In nucleotides, the CDR3 is TGTGCCAGCAGCGTAGGAGGGGCAATGATTGGCAATGAGCAGTTCTTC. The entire variable domain, with the rest obtained from reference TRBV9 and TRBJ2-1, is as follows: DSGVTQTPKHLITATGQRVTLRCSPRSGDLSVYWYQQSLDQGLQFLIQYYNGEERAKGNILERFSAQQFPDLHSELNLSSLELGDSALYFCASSVGGAMIGNEQFFGPGTRLTVL.

The V call is TRBV20-1, the J call TRBJ1-6; D not resolved. V was pared by 0 bases and J by 0 bases, with 9 bases between. This CDR3 region has 16 residues. Per germline, CDR1 DFQATT and CDR2 SNEGSKA (reference sequence). The CDR3 nucleotides read TGCAGTGCTAGAGATGGGGTTAGCTCCTATAATTCACCCCTCCACTTT. It specifies CSARDGVSSYNSPLHF.

This clonotype was seen more than once but under ten times. This rearrangement joins TRBV27 to TRBJ1-5, with D possibly matching TRBD1 (5 bases). The germline gives CDR1 MNHEY, CDR2 SMNVEV (reference sequence). CDR3 length equals 12 residues. The ends were cut back, 6 bases at V and 5 bases at J, with 8 bases in the middle. The CDR3 sequence is CASRSGDQPQHF. CDR3 DNA sequence: TGTGCCAGCAGGTCGGGGGATCAGCCCCAGCATTTT.

Remarks on this clonotype: The junction departs from germline at one end; a sequencing error may be responsible. The V call is TRBV18, the J call TRBJ1-4; perhaps TRBD1 as D (5 bases). The CDR3 covers 13 residues. Germline V gene lookup returns CDR1 KGHSH and CDR2 LQKENI. The CDR3: CASSRQLNENLFF. CDR3 DNA: TGTGCCAGCTCACGACAGCTTAATGAAAACCTGTTTTTT.

This clonotype was found a few times. This chain connects TRBV20-1 to TRBJ1-5; D is unclear. The length of the CDR3 is 13 residues. Looked up from germline, CDR1 is DFQATT and CDR2 is SNEGSKA (reference sequence). The germline V and J ends were trimmed by 6 bases and 0 bases, with 9 bases remaining between them. The CDR3 spells CSAKGDSNQPQHF. The CDR3 coding sequence is TGCAGTGCCAAAGGCGATAGCAATCAGCCCCAGCATTTT.

The chain combines TRBV27 with TRBJ1-1; tentative D call: TRBD1 (6 bases). V was clipped by 5 bases and J by 6 bases, with 16 bases between them. CDR1 and CDR2 (germline): MNHEY, SMNVEV (reference sequence). The CDR3 runs 14 residues. The CDR3 DNA follows: TGTGCCAGCAGTGTACGGGGGGCATTAGCTGAAGCTTTCTTT. Its protein product is CASSVRGALAEAFF.

The gene calls are TRBV20-1 and TRBJ2-7; no clear D. Trimming removed 2 bases from V and 7 bases from J, with 15 bases in between. The CDR3 runs 13 residues. Germline CDR1 reads DFQATT; CDR2 reads SNEGSKA (reference sequence). CDR3 protein: CSARRVYYNEQYF. CDR3 bases: TGCAGTGCTAGAAGGGTCTACTACAATGAGCAGTACTTC.

The CDR3 region has the DNA TGTGCCAGCAGCTTATGGGACGACAGGGAGCAGTTCTTC. This encodes CASSLWDDREQFF. The chain joins TRBV7-8 to TRBJ2-1; maybe TRBD1 (6 bases). V lost 2 bases to trimming and J lost 10 bases, with 12 bases between them. The CDR3 has 13 residues. Looked up from germline, CDR1 is SGHVS and CDR2 is FQNEAQ.

This sequence joins TRBV7-2 and TRBJ2-1, with a possible D match to TRBD1 (5 bases). Germline CDR1 SGHTA, CDR2 FQGNSA. The CDR3 is 16 amino acids. Trimming cost V 7 bases and J 3 bases, with 19 bases left between them. This chain's CDR3 is CASNQQQGFIYNEQFF. The CDR3, as DNA: TGTGCCAGCAACCAACAGCAGGGATTTATCTACAATGAGCAGTTCTTC.

V gene TRBV7-2 combines with J gene TRBJ1-2, with TRBD1 as a possible D gene (5 bases). The V gene's germline CDR1 is SGHTA and CDR2 FQGNSA. The CDR3 covers 12 residues. The V end was cut by 4 bases, the J end by 8 bases, with 11 bases between. This CDR3 reads CASSSLGAGYTF. DNA for the CDR3: TGTGCCAGCAGCTCCCTTGGGGCCGGCTACACCTTC.